This passage covers 16 T cell receptor beta chains from one sample sequenced in a study of control samples from healthy donors and cancer patients. Some clones are missing from TCRdb's copy, which holds only in-frame ones; the method was immunoSEQ multiplex PCR. The sample yields approximately 150,000 clones, about 91% seen once. The material sequenced was blood. All receptors derive from a man younger than 35 in good health.

The chain carries TRBV15 and TRBJ2-2; D may be TRBD2 (5 bases). With 4 bases removed from V and 6 bases from J, the gap between germline ends came to 12 bases. Looked up from germline, CDR1 is LNHNV and CDR2 is YYDKDF (reference sequence). CDR3 length equals 14 residues. CDR3 DNA sequence: TGTGCCACCAGCAAGATCGGGGTTTCCGGGGAGCTGTTTTTT. Its translation: CATSKIGVSGELFF.

The chain has TRBV25-1 and TRBJ1-4; D unresolved. V shed 3 bases and J shed 0 bases, with 2 bases lying between them. Germline lookup yields CDR1 MGHDK and CDR2 SYGVNS. CDR3 length equals 13 residues. The CDR3 DNA reads TGTGCCAGCAGTGAGACAACTAATGAAAAACTGTTTTTT. It encodes CASSETTNEKLFF. Full variable domain (outside the CDR3, taken from reference TRBV25-1 and TRBJ1-4): EADIYQTPRYLVIGTGKKITLECSQTMGHDKMYWYQQDPGMELHLIHYSYGVNSTEKGDLSSESTVSRIRTEHFPLTLESARPSHTSQYLCASSETTNEKLFFGSGTQLSVL.

The chain recombines TRBV5-6 with TRBJ1-5; D uncertain. CDR1 is SGHDT, CDR2 YYEEEE, per germline. The CDR3 covers 12 residues. V dropped 6 bases and J dropped 2 bases, with 6 bases sitting between them. The CDR3 spells CASTKGNQPQHF. DNA of the CDR3: TGTGCCAGCACAAAGGGCAATCAGCCCCAGCATTTT.

The chain couples TRBV5-6 to TRBJ2-7; TRBD1 matches 7 bases. Unmatched junction bases numbered 10, after V lost 4 bases and J lost 12 bases. Germline V lookup: CDR1 SGHDT, CDR2 YYEEEE. The CDR3 has 12 amino acids. The CDR3 loop is CASSDRDRGAYF. CDR3 nucleotide sequence: TGTGCCAGCAGCGATAGGGACAGAGGGGCGTACTTC.

The chain carries TRBV9 and TRBJ2-3, with 12 positions matching TRBD1. Germline V lookup: CDR1 SGDLS, CDR2 YYNGEE. CDR3 length equals 16 residues. V gave up 3 bases and J gave up 4 bases; unmatched junction bases: 6. The CDR3 reads CASSDRDRGPADTQYF. The CDR3, as DNA: TGTGCCAGCAGCGACCGGGACAGGGGGCCAGCAGATACGCAGTATTTT.

This chain connects TRBV3-1 (or the pseudogene TRBV3-2) to TRBJ2-3; 9 bases line up with TRBD2. The CDR3 covers 17 residues. Unmatched junction bases numbered 8, after V lost 4 bases and J lost 0 bases. Germline lookup yields CDR1 LGHDT and CDR2 YNNKEL (reference sequence). CDR3 loop: CASSRSGGFTSTDTQYF. Here the CDR3 DNA reads TGTGCCAGCAGCCGTAGCGGGGGATTTACCAGCACAGATACGCAGTATTTT.

The chain uses TRBV7-3 and TRBJ2-7; unclear D gene. The length of the CDR3 is 14 residues. The germline gives CDR1 SGHTA, CDR2 FQGTGA. V was trimmed by 5 bases and J by 2 bases, leaving 13 bases between them. The CDR3 nucleotides read TGTGCCAGCAGCCCCGGATCGGGCCCCTACGAGCAGTACTTC. Encoded protein: CASSPGSGPYEQYF.

This rearrangement joins TRBV27 to TRBJ2-3, with D perhaps assigned TRBD1 or TRBD2 (6 bases each). The V gene lost 6 bases and the J gene lost 4 bases, with 11 bases spanning the gap. Germline V gene data show CDR1 as MNHEY and CDR2 as SMNVEV (reference sequence). The CDR3 consists of 13 residues. CDR3 DNA sequence: TGTGCCAGCAGCGGAGGGGGGCCAGATACGCAGTATTTT. This sequence encodes CASSGGGPDTQYF.

The rearrangement uses TRBV12-3 or TRBV12-4 and TRBJ1-5, with unresolved D. V was shortened by 1 base and J by 5 bases, with 6 bases between the two germline ends. The CDR3 is 13 amino acids. As DNA, the CDR3 is TGTGCCAGCAGTTTAGGGAGCCATCAGCCCCAGCATTTT. Translation gives CASSLGSHQPQHF.

This chain joins TRBV15 and TRBJ2-3, with 11 bases aligning to TRBD2. Trimming cost V 4 bases and J 4 bases; bases outside gene matches: 7. This CDR3 is built from 16 residues. The germline V gene encodes CDR1 LNHNV and CDR2 YYDKDF (reference sequence). In nucleotides, the CDR3 is TGTGCCACCAGCACGCCTAGCGGGGGGCGGGCAGATACGCAGTATTTT. Its protein is CATSTPSGGRADTQYF.

V is TRBV4-1 and J is TRBJ1-5; D gene unclear. Germline CDR1 reads MGHRA; CDR2 reads YSYEKL. The length of the CDR3 is 14 residues. Trimming cost V 3 bases and J 1 base, with 7 bases left between them. The CDR3: CASSQADSNQPQHF. Here the CDR3 DNA reads TGCGCCAGCAGCCAGGCCGACAGCAATCAGCCCCAGCATTTT.

The chain couples TRBV28 to TRBJ1-2; the match to TRBD1 covers 10 bases. With V trimmed by 5 bases and J by 8 bases, 11 bases remained unmatched. The CDR3 has 15 amino acids. Germline V gene lookup returns CDR1 MDHEN and CDR2 SYDVKM. The DNA of the CDR3 is TGTGCCAGCAGTAGACAGGGGGCGGATTCTCTGGGCTACACCTTC. Translation gives CASSRQGADSLGYTF.

The J gene is TRBJ2-3, the V gene TRBV27; maybe TRBD2 (5 bases). CDR1 is MNHEY and CDR2 is SMNVEV in the germline V gene (reference sequence). Trimming took off 5 bases at V and 2 bases at J, with 14 bases between the two ends. CDR3 length: 15 amino acids. The CDR3 bases are TGTGCCAGCAGTCCGTGGACGGGGTTCACAGATACGCAGTATTTT. It is translated as CASSPWTGFTDTQYF.

With respect to this clone: The junction differs from germline at one of its ends, possibly a read error. V and J are TRBV28 and TRBJ2-1; the match to TRBD2 covers 11 bases. The CDR3 is made up of 12 amino acids. Germline loops: CDR1 MDHEN, CDR2 SYDVKM. In DNA form, the CDR3 reads TGCATTAGCGGGGGGGTATTCGATGAGCAGTTCTTC. Protein product: CISGGVFDEQFF.

This chain joins TRBV6-5 and TRBJ1-4; D ambiguous. Trimming removed 0 bases at V and 11 bases at J, with 4 bases between. CDR3 length equals 11 residues. From germline, CDR1 is MNHEY and CDR2 SVGAGI. DNA for the CDR3: TGTGCCAGCAGTTACTCCGGGAAACTGTTTTTT. Protein sequence: CASSYSGKLFF.

The V call is TRBV4-3, the J call TRBJ1-3; D perhaps matches TRBD1 (5 bases). V lost 4 bases and J 0 bases, leaving 13 bases between the germline ends. Germline lookup yields CDR1 LGHNA and CDR2 YSLEER. The length of the CDR3 is 16 residues. CDR3 loop: CASSPRDMSSGNTIYF. CDR3 in DNA: TGCGCCAGCAGCCCCAGGGATATGAGCTCTGGAAACACCATATATTTT.